The 17 T cell receptor beta chains given below trace back to one sample, sequenced in a study of post-analysis software for immune sequencing data. Findings and limits, study-wide: Comparison of patients with controls showed 4 to 6 TRBV segments more frequent in patients, TRBV5-6, TRBV5-1 and TRBV20-1 among them.

These receptors' antigens are unknown. TCR beta libraries were prepared from cDNA with unique molecular identifiers. From the PCR reads, TCRdb called clonotypes with MiXCR, one entry per CDR3 protein. The sample includes about 200,000 distinct CDR3 sequences, 29% seen only once; the top ten take about 3.4%. Sequenced: blood. These TCRs come from a girl aged 2 to 17 with multiple sclerosis.

This clonotype came up a few times. The chain is built from TRBV7-9 and TRBJ2-7; D gene uncertain. The germline gives CDR1 SEHNR, CDR2 FQNEAQ (reference sequence). The CDR3 has 12 amino acids. The V end was cut by 0 bases, the J end by 5 bases, with 5 bases between. The CDR3 region has the DNA TGTGCCAGCAGCTTAGCCAGAAACGAGCAGTACTTC. This gives the protein CASSLARNEQYF. The variable domain in full, completed from reference TRBV7-9 and TRBJ2-7, reads DTGVSQNPRHKITKRGQNVTFRCDPISEHNRLYWYRQTLGQGPEFLTYFQNEAQLEKSRLLSDRFSAERPKGSFSTLEIQRTEQGDSAMYLCASSLARNEQYFGPGTRLTVT.

In its sample, this clonotype was seen many times. The chain couples TRBV12-3 or TRBV12-4 to TRBJ1-4, with unresolved D. Trimming cost V 5 bases and J 4 bases, with 8 bases left between them. There are 13 residues in the CDR3. The CDR3 DNA follows: TGTGCCAGCAGTCCCCAACTTAATGAAAAACTGTTTTTT. This sequence encodes CASSPQLNEKLFF.

This clonotype was observed at least ten times. This sequence may be a read error, since a much larger clone differs from it by one base. This chain uses TRBV7-6 with TRBJ2-6; D is undetermined. The CDR3 has 14 amino acids. V was clipped by 5 bases and J by 0 bases, with 5 bases between them. Germline V CDR1 and CDR2: SGHVS, FNYEAQ. The CDR3 loop reads CASSPPSGANVLTF. CDR3 nucleotides: TGTGCCAGCAGCCCCCCCTCTGGGGCCAACGTCCTGACTTTC.

This clonotype was detected many times. The chain links TRBV20-1 to TRBJ2-1; a possible D gene is TRBD1 (5 bases). Trimming removed 0 bases from V and 5 bases from J, with 11 bases in between. This CDR3 contains 14 residues. Germline values: CDR1 DFQATT, CDR2 SNEGSKA (reference sequence). CDR3 region: CSAREGAVDNEQFF. The CDR3 DNA follows: TGCAGTGCTAGAGAAGGGGCAGTAGACAATGAGCAGTTCTTC.

This clonotype was seen at least ten times. J is TRBJ1-2 and V is TRBV5-1; 10 bases fit TRBD1. The V gene's germline CDR1 is SGHRS and CDR2 YFSETQ. CDR3 length: 13 residues. J lost 8 bases, V lost 2 bases, and 3 bases had no gene match. CDR3 in amino acids: CASSFGTGAGYTF. The CDR3 nucleotides read TGCGCCAGCAGCTTCGGGACAGGGGCCGGCTACACCTTC.

This clonotype showed up many times. The chain joins TRBV6-6 to TRBJ2-7; TRBD1 matches at 8 bases. The germline gives CDR1 MNHNY, CDR2 SVGAGI (reference sequence). The CDR3 length is 14 residues. V was clipped by 5 bases and J by 7 bases; unmatched bases: 10. CDR3 bases: TGTGCCAGCAGTACCGCCCAGGGGGCGTATGAGCAGTACTTC. It yields the protein CASSTAQGAYEQYF.

The sample holds a few counts of this clonotype. The chain recombines TRBV20-1 with TRBJ1-3; D unresolved. This CDR3 region has 14 residues. Deletions cut 1 base from V and 4 bases from J, with 11 bases between. In germline, CDR1 is DFQATT, CDR2 SNEGSKA (reference sequence). The CDR3, as DNA: TGCAGTGCTAGAGCCAGGACGGCAGGAAACACCATATATTTT. Translation gives CSARARTAGNTIYF.

In this sample, this clonotype turned up a few times. CDR3 residues: CASSQVPGQVNNEQFF. DNA of the CDR3: TGTGCCAGCAGCCAAGTCCCGGGACAGGTGAACAATGAGCAGTTCTTC. The chain combines TRBV3-1 with TRBJ2-1, with TRBD1 matching over 8 bases. CDR1 and CDR2 from the germline V gene are LGHDT and YNNKEL (reference sequence). The J segment lost 5 bases and the V segment lost 1 base, leaving 7 bases of the junction unmatched. The CDR3 loop spans 16 amino acids.

Regarding this clonotype: A much larger clone lies a single base off, so this may be a read error. This chain joins TRBV15 and TRBJ2-1; D is possibly TRBD2 (6 bases). Between the trimmed V and J ends, which lost 3 bases and 0 bases, there was a span of 9 bases. CDR3 length equals 15 residues. Germline loops: CDR1 LNHNV, CDR2 YYDKDF (reference sequence). The CDR3 DNA reads as TGTGCCACCAGCAGTAGCGGAAGCTCCTACAATGAGCAGTTCTTC. The encoded protein is CATSSSGSSYNEQFF. Using reference TRBV15 and TRBJ2-1 for the parts outside the CDR3, the full variable domain is DAMVIQNPRYQVTQFGKPVTLSCSQTLNHNVMYWYQQKSSQAPKLLFHYYDKDFNNEADTPDNFQSRRPNTSFCFLDIRSPGLGDTAMYLCATSSSGSSYNEQFFGPGTRLTVL.

The rearrangement uses TRBV5-1 and TRBJ1-2, with D possibly TRBD1 on 5 matching bases. Trimming took 0 bases from V and 8 from J, leaving 8 bases between them. Germline V gives CDR1 SGHRS, CDR2 YFSETQ. This CDR3 region has 12 residues. The CDR3 region has the DNA TGCGCCAGCAGCTTGGACAGGAAGGGCTACACCTTC. This sequence encodes CASSLDRKGYTF.

The table lists this clonotype with many counts. The chain joins TRBV29-1 to TRBJ2-1; 8 nucleotides match TRBD2. The CDR3 runs 15 residues. Germline lookup yields CDR1 SQVTM and CDR2 ANQGSEA. V trimming: 4 bases; J trimming: 0 bases; junction bases outside the gene matches: 5. CDR3 protein: CSVGPGTSSYNEQFF. CDR3 nucleotides: TGCAGCGTTGGACCCGGGACTAGCTCCTACAATGAGCAGTTCTTC.

Worth noting for this clonotype: A much larger clone lies one base from this, so it may be a read error. This chain joins TRBV7-9 and TRBJ2-4; 8 bases align to TRBD2. The assigned J gene may be wrong: the sequence end matches TRBJ2-7 better. This CDR3 has 15 amino acids. CDR1 is SEHNR, CDR2 FQNEAQ, per germline (reference sequence). This CDR3 is CASQKTNGRADEQYF. The CDR3 nucleotides are TGTGCCAGCCAGAAAACTAACGGGAGGGCCGACGAGCAGTACTTC.

This clonotype was picked up a small number of times. The rearrangement uses TRBV28 and TRBJ2-3; maybe TRBD1 (5 bases). V gave up 5 bases and J gave up 6 bases, with 15 bases separating them. This CDR3 has 14 residues. Germline V gene lookup returns CDR1 MDHEN and CDR2 SYDVKM. CDR3 sequence: CASSPPGYLDTQYF. DNA of the CDR3: TGTGCCAGCAGTCCCCCAGGGTATCTCGATACGCAGTATTTT.

V and J are TRBV3-1 and TRBJ2-5; D possibly corresponds to TRBD2 (6 bases). V was clipped by 4 bases and J by 1 base, with 10 bases between them. CDR1 is LGHDT and CDR2 is YNNKEL in the germline V gene (reference sequence). The CDR3 has 14 residues. CDR3 in DNA: TGTGCCAGCAGCCCTCGAGCGGGCCAAGAGACCCAGTACTTC. Its translation: CASSPRAGQETQYF.

The chain links TRBV3-1 to TRBJ1-2; D is uncertain. V was clipped by 1 base and J by 6 bases, with 6 bases between them. This CDR3 spans 12 amino acids. Germline V lookup: CDR1 LGHDT, CDR2 YNNKEL (reference sequence). In nucleotides, the CDR3 is TGTGCCAGCAGCCAAGGCTCTGATGGCTACACCTTC. Encoded protein: CASSQGSDGYTF. Filled out from reference TRBV3-1 and TRBJ1-2, the complete variable domain reads DTAVSQTPKYLVTQMGNDKSIKCEQNLGHDTMYWYKQDSKKFLKIMFSYNNKELIINETVPNRFSPKSPDKAHLNLHINSLELGDSAVYFCASSQGSDGYTFGSGTRLTVV.

This clonotype was detected only a few times. J is TRBJ1-2 and V is TRBV27; D remains ambiguous. V gave up 6 bases and J gave up 4 bases, with 15 bases separating them. The CDR3 has 14 residues. CDR1 is MNHEY, CDR2 SMNVEV, per germline (reference sequence). The CDR3 protein is CASSPSLGGYGYTF. The CDR3 nucleotides are TGTGCCAGCAGCCCAAGTCTGGGTGGCTATGGCTACACCTTC.

The sample holds many counts of this clonotype. The rearrangement links TRBV2 to TRBJ1-2; D perhaps matches TRBD1 (6 bases). V was clipped by 4 bases and J by 6 bases, with 12 bases between them. Germline assignment: CDR1 SNHLY and CDR2 FYNNEI. This CDR3 has 13 residues. DNA of the CDR3: TGTGCCAGCAGTGTCAGGGGCGGGGATGGCTACACCTTC. It yields the protein CASSVRGGDGYTF.